Ten or more counts support the clone carrying this TCR beta chain. What it recognizes is unknown. The unsorted libraries were produced from 2 million PBMCs held at -80 C. Germline assignment: CDR1 DFQATT and CDR2 SNEGSKA (reference sequence). Trimming cost V 0 bases and J 2 bases, with 16 bases left between them. This CDR3 has 16 amino acids. These data are taken from a study of neurological immune-mediated disorders. Regarding the study as a whole: Expanded clones shared no identical CDR3 amino acid sequences across subjects, which suggested private TCR-beta repertoires in all groups.

Synthesis of cDNA was performed by 5'RACE using 10-nucleotide random UMIs. Sequencing runs each generated in excess of 170 million TCR-beta sequences derived from 15-18 subjects. One entry per CDR3 protein results from TCRdb running MiXCR on the 5' RACE reads. The repertoire holds about 95,000 distinct CDR3 sequences, with about 3.8% as singletons. Material for sequencing was PBMCs. This sequence originates from a woman aged 18-29 years with multiple sclerosis. This chain links TRBV20-1 with TRBJ1-1; the D gene is possibly TRBD1 (5 bases). CDR3 residues: CSARDWGGGANTEAFF. The DNA for the CDR3 is TGCAGTGCTAGAGATTGGGGTGGAGGGGCCAACACTGAAGCTTTCTTT.